A selection of T cell receptor beta chains follows, all from one sample in a study of T cell repertoires in cytomegalovirus infection. One entry per CDR3 protein results from TCRdb running MiXCR on the reads. Among 150,000 to 200,000 distinct CDR3 sequences listed, approximately 17% were seen once. Source material: CD8+ T cells from PBMCs. These receptors were obtained from a human donor in good health (CMV status not recorded). Some clones in this sample may be carry-over from other donors' samples. Each CDR3 is given with its conserved first and last residue. The order of the fields is CDR3 protein, CDR3 DNA, V gene, clone size, D gene, J gene. A D gene is named only where the DNA matches it firmly. The size of a clone is reported for some rows only, either as once, few or many, or as a class for expanded clones.

CDR3aa: CASSVSTEAFF
CDR3nt: TGTGCCAGCAGTGTATCCACTGAAGCTTTCTTT
v_gene: TRBV25-1
abundance: few
d_gene: -
j_gene: TRBJ1-1

CDR3aa: CSVEDRRDRFTDTQYF
CDR3nt: TGCAGCGTTGAAGATCGGAGAGACAGGTTCACAGATACGCAGTATTTT
v_gene: TRBV29-1
abundance: -
d_gene: -
j_gene: TRBJ2-3

CDR3aa: CASSFLGHPNTEAFF
CDR3nt: TGTGCCAGCAGCTTTCTCGGACACCCTAACACTGAAGCTTTCTTT
v_gene: TRBV7-8
abundance: few
d_gene: -
j_gene: TRBJ1-1

CDR3aa: CASSQDRGSSYGYTF
CDR3nt: TGCGCCAGCAGCCAAGATCGGGGATCTTCTTATGGCTACACCTTC
v_gene: TRBV4-1
abundance: -
d_gene: -
j_gene: TRBJ1-2

CDR3aa: CASSLAPGVGEQFF
CDR3nt: TGTGCCAGCAGCTTAGCTCCAGGGGTGGGTGAGCAGTTCTTC
v_gene: TRBV7-2
abundance: few
d_gene: -
j_gene: TRBJ2-1

CDR3aa: CASSLVDSNEQYF
CDR3nt: TGTGCCAGCAGCTTAGTCGACAGTAACGAGCAGTACTTC
v_gene: TRBV7-3
abundance: -
d_gene: -
j_gene: TRBJ2-7

CDR3aa: CASSQAWTELNSPLHF
CDR3nt: TGCGCCAGCAGCCAAGCCTGGACGGAGCTCAATTCACCCCTCCACTTT
v_gene: TRBV4-3
abundance: few
d_gene: -
j_gene: TRBJ1-6

CDR3aa: CSARDRGGQPQHF
CDR3nt: TGCAGTGCTAGAGACAGGGGTGGTCAGCCCCAGCATTTT
v_gene: TRBV20-1
abundance: -
d_gene: -
j_gene: TRBJ1-5

CDR3aa: CASSAEGGGSTDTQYF
CDR3nt: TGTGCCAGCAGCGCCGAGGGCGGGGGGAGCACAGATACGCAGTATTTT
v_gene: TRBV7-2
abundance: few
d_gene: TRBD2
j_gene: TRBJ2-3

CDR3aa: CSSPGTGPSEAFF
CDR3nt: TGCAGCTCACCTGGGACAGGGCCATCTGAAGCTTTCTTT
v_gene: TRBV29-1
abundance: -
d_gene: TRBD1
j_gene: TRBJ1-1

CDR3aa: CSVEVRGTSTDTQYF
CDR3nt: TGCAGCGTTGAAGTTCGCGGGACTAGCACAGATACGCAGTATTTT
v_gene: TRBV29-1
abundance: few
d_gene: -
j_gene: TRBJ2-3

CDR3aa: CSAPPRGSRETQYF
CDR3nt: TGCAGTGCTCCTCCTCGGGGCAGTCGGGAGACCCAGTACTTC
v_gene: TRBV20-1
abundance: -
d_gene: -
j_gene: TRBJ2-5

CDR3aa: CASSSTASVSNQPQHF
CDR3nt: TGTGCCAGCAGCTCGACAGCCAGTGTTAGCAATCAGCCCCAGCATTTT
v_gene: TRBV7-9
abundance: -
d_gene: -
j_gene: TRBJ1-5

CDR3aa: CASSIPLQGPNTEAFF
CDR3nt: TGTGCCAGTAGTATACCCTTACAGGGACCGAACACTGAAGCTTTCTTT
v_gene: TRBV19
abundance: -
d_gene: -
j_gene: TRBJ1-1

CDR3aa: CAWNEWSTAYEQYF
CDR3nt: TGTGCCTGGAACGAGTGGTCTACCGCCTACGAGCAGTACTTT
v_gene: TRBV30
abundance: few
d_gene: -
j_gene: TRBJ2-7

CDR3aa: CAWSVVGVEQYF
CDR3nt: TGTGCCTGGAGTGTAGTCGGGGTAGAGCAGTATTTT
v_gene: TRBV30
abundance: -
d_gene: -
j_gene: TRBJ2-3

CDR3aa: CASRLPRLSDYGYTF
CDR3nt: TGTGCCAGCAGATTACCACGATTGTCGGACTATGGCTACACCTTC
v_gene: TRBV7-2
abundance: -
d_gene: -
j_gene: TRBJ1-2

CDR3aa: CASSLVVLTDTQYF
CDR3nt: TGTGCCAGCAGCTTAGTTGTTCTCACAGATACGCAGTATTTT
v_gene: TRBV7-2
abundance: -
d_gene: -
j_gene: TRBJ2-3

CDR3aa: CASSLGAGRDTQYF
CDR3nt: TGTGCCAGCAGTTTAGGGGCAGGGCGGGATACGCAGTATTTT
v_gene: TRBV28
abundance: -
d_gene: -
j_gene: TRBJ2-3

CDR3aa: CSARDRQGRKPQHF
CDR3nt: TGCAGTGCTAGGGATCGACAGGGGAGGAAGCCCCAGCATTTT
v_gene: TRBV20-1
abundance: few
d_gene: TRBD1
j_gene: TRBJ1-5

CDR3aa: CASSPNRGNQPQHF
CDR3nt: TGTGCCAGCAGTCCGAACAGGGGCAATCAGCCCCAGCATTTT
v_gene: TRBV6-6
abundance: -
d_gene: -
j_gene: TRBJ1-5

CDR3aa: CASSLALGGVSTDTQYF
CDR3nt: TGTGCCAGCAGCTTAGCGCTCGGCGGGGTTAGCACAGATACGCAGTATTTT
v_gene: TRBV7-9
abundance: -
d_gene: -
j_gene: TRBJ2-3

CDR3aa: CASSKDRAVDQPQHF
CDR3nt: TGTGCCAGCAGTAAGGACAGGGCGGTGGATCAGCCCCAGCATTTT
v_gene: TRBV2
abundance: -
d_gene: TRBD1
j_gene: TRBJ1-5

CDR3aa: CASSYGSSNQPQHF
CDR3nt: TGTGCCAGCAGCTACGGCAGTAGCAATCAGCCCCAGCATTTT
v_gene: TRBV7-9
abundance: many
d_gene: -
j_gene: TRBJ1-5

CDR3aa: CASSLVAGSSYEQYF
CDR3nt: TGTGCCAGCAGCTTAGTTGCGGGGAGCTCCTACGAGCAGTACTTC
v_gene: TRBV7-3
abundance: -
d_gene: -
j_gene: TRBJ2-7

CDR3aa: CASSLAGSVVAYGYTF
CDR3nt: TGTGCCAGCAGCTTAGCGGGTAGTGTTGTTGCCTATGGCTACACCTTC
v_gene: TRBV7-4
abundance: -
d_gene: -
j_gene: TRBJ1-2

CDR3aa: CASSLILHRVEFYEQYF
CDR3nt: TGTGCCAGCAGCTTGATCCTTCACAGGGTAGAATTCTACGAGCAGTACTTC
v_gene: TRBV11-2
abundance: -
d_gene: -
j_gene: TRBJ2-7

CDR3aa: CSVHVVPGGGTDTQYF
CDR3nt: TGCAGCGTCCACGTAGTCCCGGGGGGCGGAACAGATACGCAGTATTTT
v_gene: TRBV29-1
abundance: few
d_gene: -
j_gene: TRBJ2-3

CDR3aa: CASNNIITDSVDTQYF
CDR3nt: TGTGCCAGCAATAACATCATCACCGACTCGGTGGATACGCAGTATTTT
v_gene: TRBV6-2/TRBV6-3
abundance: few
d_gene: -
j_gene: TRBJ2-3

CDR3aa: CASSYPGYSNQPQHF
CDR3nt: TGTGCCAGCAGTTATCCGGGCTATAGCAATCAGCCCCAGCATTTT
v_gene: TRBV6-6
abundance: few
d_gene: -
j_gene: TRBJ1-5

CDR3aa: CASSPRWARTPHNEQFF
CDR3nt: TGTGCCAGCAGTCCGAGGTGGGCGAGGACCCCCCACAATGAGCAGTTCTTC
v_gene: TRBV6-6
abundance: -
d_gene: -
j_gene: TRBJ2-1

CDR3aa: CASTLPAPYEQYF
CDR3nt: TGTGCCAGCACCCTCCCGGCCCCCTACGAGCAGTACTTC
v_gene: TRBV7-8
abundance: few
d_gene: -
j_gene: TRBJ2-7

CDR3aa: CAWTDRDRGLGEQYF
CDR3nt: TGTGCCTGGACCGATCGGGACAGGGGTCTAGGGGAGCAGTACTTC
v_gene: TRBV30
abundance: -
d_gene: TRBD1
j_gene: TRBJ2-7

CDR3aa: CASSGQSGDNEQFF
CDR3nt: TGTGCCAGCAGTGGACAGAGCGGCGACAATGAGCAGTTCTTC
v_gene: TRBV12-3/TRBV12-4
abundance: few
d_gene: -
j_gene: TRBJ2-1

CDR3aa: CASSLKGQAPYEQYF
CDR3nt: TGTGCCAGCAGCTTAAAGGGACAGGCGCCCTACGAGCAGTACTTC
v_gene: TRBV7-8
abundance: few
d_gene: TRBD1
j_gene: TRBJ2-7

CDR3aa: CASSPSSGEHSGANVLTF
CDR3nt: TGTGCCAGCAGCCCCTCTAGCGGGGAACACTCTGGGGCCAACGTCCTGACTTTC
v_gene: TRBV7-6
abundance: -
d_gene: TRBD2
j_gene: TRBJ2-6

CDR3aa: CASSPGERNTEAFF
CDR3nt: TGTGCCAGCAGCCCCGGAGAGAGGAACACTGAAGCTTTCTTT
v_gene: TRBV7-3
abundance: few
d_gene: -
j_gene: TRBJ1-1

CDR3aa: CASSLGQFMNTEAFF
CDR3nt: TGTGCCAGCAGCTTAGGTCAGTTCATGAACACTGAAGCTTTCTTT
v_gene: TRBV7-6
abundance: -
d_gene: -
j_gene: TRBJ1-1

CDR3aa: CASRPQIMGYEQYF
CDR3nt: TGTGCCAGCAGACCTCAGATTATGGGCTACGAGCAGTACTTC
v_gene: TRBV6-8
abundance: few
d_gene: -
j_gene: TRBJ2-7

CDR3aa: CASTTKYHNEQFF
CDR3nt: TGTGCCAGCACCACGAAGTATCACAATGAGCAGTTCTTC
v_gene: TRBV7-8
abundance: few
d_gene: -
j_gene: TRBJ2-1

CDR3aa: CAISESSSIYEQYF
CDR3nt: TGTGCCATCAGTGAGTCGTCCTCAATCTACGAGCAGTACTTC
v_gene: TRBV10-3
abundance: once
d_gene: -
j_gene: TRBJ2-7

CDR3aa: CASSLAPVHSNQPQHF
CDR3nt: TGTGCCAGCAGCTTAGCGCCAGTCCACAGCAATCAGCCCCAGCATTTT
v_gene: TRBV7-8
abundance: -
d_gene: -
j_gene: TRBJ1-5

CDR3aa: CASSPGQKNTEAFF
CDR3nt: TGTGCCAGCAGTCCGGGACAAAAGAACACTGAAGCTTTCTTT
v_gene: TRBV6-1
abundance: -
d_gene: -
j_gene: TRBJ1-1

CDR3aa: CASSEAQGSYGYTF
CDR3nt: TGTGCCAGCAGTGAAGCGCAAGGCTCGTATGGCTACACCTTC
v_gene: TRBV6-1
abundance: few
d_gene: -
j_gene: TRBJ1-2

CDR3aa: CASSRDTGVGSYNEQFF
CDR3nt: TGTGCCAGCAGTCGCGACACAGGGGTGGGTTCCTACAATGAGCAGTTCTTC
v_gene: TRBV27
abundance: -
d_gene: TRBD1
j_gene: TRBJ2-1

CDR3aa: CASSYSGGLTDTQYF
CDR3nt: TGTGCCAGCAGTTACAGCGGGGGCCTCACAGATACGCAGTATTTT
v_gene: TRBV6-6
abundance: few
d_gene: TRBD2
j_gene: TRBJ2-3

CDR3aa: CASSLDPQDWGQETQYF
CDR3nt: TGTGCCAGCAGCTTGGACCCCCAGGACTGGGGACAAGAGACCCAGTACTTC
v_gene: TRBV7-8
abundance: -
d_gene: -
j_gene: TRBJ2-5

CDR3aa: CASSPGQQETQYF
CDR3nt: TGTGCCAGCAGCCCGGGACAGCAAGAGACCCAGTACTTC
v_gene: TRBV4-2
abundance: -
d_gene: TRBD1
j_gene: TRBJ2-5

CDR3aa: CASSQDVGEPEAFF
CDR3nt: TGCGCCAGCAGCCAAGATGTCGGGGAACCTGAAGCTTTCTTT
v_gene: TRBV4-1
abundance: -
d_gene: -
j_gene: TRBJ1-1

CDR3aa: CASSLEGTGTDIQYF
CDR3nt: TGCGCCAGCAGCTTGGAAGGGACAGGGACGGACATTCAGTACTTC
v_gene: TRBV5-1
abundance: -
d_gene: TRBD1
j_gene: TRBJ2-4

CDR3aa: CASSPLGTGLRYRYEQYF
CDR3nt: TGTGCCAGCAGCCCCCTAGGGACAGGGCTGAGATACCGTTACGAGCAGTACTTC
v_gene: TRBV7-9
abundance: few
d_gene: TRBD1
j_gene: TRBJ2-7

CDR3aa: CASSPWDRGPEAFF
CDR3nt: TGCGCCAGCAGCCCATGGGACAGGGGTCCTGAAGCTTTCTTT
v_gene: TRBV10-2
abundance: -
d_gene: TRBD1
j_gene: TRBJ1-1

CDR3aa: CASSLGPGALGYTF
CDR3nt: TGCGCCAGCAGCCTGGGTCCGGGGGCGCTTGGCTACACCTTC
v_gene: TRBV5-1
abundance: -
d_gene: -
j_gene: TRBJ1-2

CDR3aa: CASSLAEAGTSSYEQYF
CDR3nt: TGTGCCAGCAGCTTAGCGGAGGCGGGGACCTCCTCCTACGAGCAGTACTTC
v_gene: TRBV7-2
abundance: -
d_gene: -
j_gene: TRBJ2-7

CDR3aa: CASSYPGDRNQPQHF
CDR3nt: TGTGCCAGCAGTTACCCAGGTGACCGCAATCAGCCCCAGCATTTT
v_gene: TRBV6-6
abundance: few
d_gene: -
j_gene: TRBJ1-5